This paragraph covers one T cell receptor (beta chain) sequence. The data stem from a study of T cell changes during pregnancy in multiple sclerosis. Clones were read by immunoSEQ multiplex PCR, and TCRdb kept only the in-frame ones, dropping some. The sample has under 20,000 clones; 70% to 90% are singletons. Germline CDR1 is MGHRA and CDR2 is YSYEKL. V was shortened by 0 bases and J by 1 base, with 6 bases between the two germline ends. The CDR3 runs to 14 residues. The V call is TRBV4-1, the J call TRBJ1-1; D remains ambiguous. The origin of this receptor is a female donor in good health, enrolled as a control in a pregnancy study. The source material was CD8+ T cells from peripheral blood mononuclear cells, sampled in the second trimester of pregnancy. This CDR3 reads CASSQEGANTEAFF. The CDR3 bases are TGCGCCAGCAGCCAAGAGGGCGCGAACACTGAAGCTTTCTTT.